The 25 T cell receptor beta chains reported below all come from one sample, sequenced in a study of radiation and T cells in renal cell carcinoma. The time point: baseline pretreatment blood. Treatment described: 15 Gy SBRT to primary tumor, nephrectomy 4 weeks later. Generated by immunoSEQ multiplex PCR, the TCRdb table keeps only in-frame clones and is missing some. This sample has 130,000 or so clones, with over 80% found just once. Material: blood, obtained from a patient whose treatment included radiotherapy and nephrectomy. The receptors here all came from a woman between 50 and 59 years old with renal cell carcinoma.

The chain joins TRBV7-2 to TRBJ1-1; D gene unclear. Germline values: CDR1 SGHTA, CDR2 FQGNSA. The CDR3 loop spans 15 amino acids. V lost 2 bases to trimming and J lost 1 base, with 11 bases between them. The CDR3: CASSLYRRQNTEAFF. As DNA, the CDR3 is TGTGCCAGCAGCTTATATCGGCGGCAGAACACTGAAGCTTTCTTT.

The chain couples TRBV19 to TRBJ2-7; 7 nucleotides align to TRBD2. CDR1 and CDR2 (germline): LNHDA, SQIVND (reference sequence). This CDR3 has 13 residues. With 6 bases clipped from V and 2 bases from J, the junction kept 4 bases outside the gene matches. The CDR3 DNA is TGTGCCAGTAGCAAGCGGGGTCCCTACGAGCAGTACTTC. This sequence encodes CASSKRGPYEQYF.

The chain links TRBV28 to TRBJ2-7; the match to TRBD2 covers 10 bases. The CDR3 has 17 amino acids. J was trimmed by 5 bases and V by 4 bases; bases with no gene match: 14. Germline V gives CDR1 MDHEN, CDR2 SYDVKM. DNA for the CDR3: TGTGCCAGCAGTTCATATGAGGCTAGCGGGAGTATCGACGAGCAGTACTTC. Protein product: CASSSYEASGSIDEQYF. Full variable domain (outside the CDR3, taken from reference TRBV28 and TRBJ2-7): DVKVTQSSRYLVKRTGEKVFLECVQDMDHENMFWYRQDPGLGLRLIYFSYDVKMKEKGDIPEGYSVSREKKERFSLILESASTNQTSMYLCASSSYEASGSIDEQYFGPGTRLTVT.

The chain uses TRBV6-1 and TRBJ1-5, with 11 nucleotides matching TRBD1. The ends lost 6 bases at V and 7 bases at J; junction bases unmatched: 8. Germline CDR1 and CDR2: MNHNS and SASEGT. The CDR3 has 15 residues. CDR3 protein: CASRVGTGGGQPQHF. CDR3 nucleotide sequence: TGTGCCAGCAGAGTTGGGACAGGGGGGGGACAGCCCCAGCATTTT.

The chain carries TRBV5-1 and TRBJ1-2, with D possibly matching TRBD1 (5 bases). Germline V gives CDR1 SGHRS, CDR2 YFSETQ. The CDR3 spans 15 residues. Trimming removed 0 bases from V and 2 bases from J, with 11 bases in between. The CDR3 DNA is TGCGCCAGCAGCTTGGCAAGTGACAGAAACTATGGCTACACCTTC. It is translated as CASSLASDRNYGYTF.

The V gene is TRBV11-3, the J gene TRBJ2-2; the match to TRBD2 covers 11 bases. This CDR3 contains 18 residues. Trimming at V came to 5 bases and at J to 2 bases, leaving 10 bases not matched to a gene. Germline values: CDR1 SGHNT, CDR2 YENEEA. In DNA form, the CDR3 reads TGTGCCAGCAGCCCGGGACTAGCGGAGCCTATTAACACCGGGGAGCTGTTTTTT. Its translation: CASSPGLAEPINTGELFF.

The chain joins TRBV30 to TRBJ1-6; 12 bases fit TRBD1. Germline assignment: CDR1 GTSNPN and CDR2 SVGIG (reference sequence). J was trimmed by 4 bases and V by 4 bases; bases with no gene match: 8. CDR3 length: 17 amino acids. The CDR3 sequence: CAWKGQGARTYNSPLHF. In DNA, the CDR3 is TGTGCCTGGAAGGGACAGGGGGCCCGGACGTATAATTCACCCCTCCACTTT. The complete variable domain, with remaining parts taken from reference TRBV30 and TRBJ1-6, reads SQTIHQWPATLVQPVGSPLSLECTVEGTSNPNLYWYRQAAGRGLQLLFYSVGIGQISSEVPQNLSASRPQDRQFILSSKKLLLSDSGFYLCAWKGQGARTYNSPLHFGNGTRLTVT.

V usage is TRBV30 and J usage is TRBJ2-7, with a weak D call TRBD1 (8 bases). V lost 5 bases to trimming and J lost 5 bases, with 22 bases between them. CDR1 is GTSNPN, CDR2 SVGIG, per germline (reference sequence). This CDR3 spans 15 amino acids. The DNA for the CDR3 is TGTGCCTGGGGGGAGGGAGGACAGGGATCCAACGAGCAGTACTTC. This encodes CAWGEGGQGSNEQYF.

The J gene is TRBJ1-2, the V gene TRBV20-1; D call uncertain. The CDR3 is 11 residues long. CDR1 DFQATT and CDR2 SNEGSKA come from the germline V gene (reference sequence). Trimming removed 2 bases at V and 7 bases at J, with 8 bases between. The CDR3 coding sequence is TGCAGTGCTAGATACTTGAGTGGCTACACCTTC. The encoded protein is CSARYLSGYTF.

J is TRBJ1-4 and V is TRBV29-1; TRBD1 might be the D (5 bases). CDR1 and CDR2 (germline): SQVTM, ANQGSEA. V lost 2 bases, J lost 5 bases, and 9 bases lay in between. The CDR3 runs 13 residues. The CDR3 region has the DNA TGCAGCGTTGAATATGGGGCAAATGAAAAACTGTTTTTT. Encoded protein: CSVEYGANEKLFF.

J is TRBJ2-5 and V is TRBV7-9; 9 bases map to TRBD1. Germline V CDR1 and CDR2: SEHNR, FQNEAQ (reference sequence). The V gene end was trimmed by 2 bases and the J gene end by 2 bases; junction bases not matched to a gene: 3. The length of the CDR3 is 15 residues. The CDR3 sequence is CASSLIDRGQETQYF. CDR3 DNA sequence: TGTGCCAGCAGCTTAATCGACAGGGGGCAAGAGACCCAGTACTTC.

The V and J genes are TRBV4-3 and TRBJ1-1; D gene uncertain. The ends were cut back, 2 bases at V and 1 base at J, with 8 bases in the middle. The CDR3 loop spans 14 amino acids. Per the germline V gene, CDR1 is LGHNA and CDR2 is YSLEER. CDR3 sequence reads: CASSQYDGNTEAFF. CDR3 bases: TGCGCCAGCAGCCAATACGACGGGAACACTGAAGCTTTCTTT.

This clone was picked up a small number of times. This chain joins TRBV2 and TRBJ1-2; D unresolved. Germline V gives CDR1 SNHLY, CDR2 FYNNEI. V lost 3 bases to trimming and J lost 0 bases, with 8 bases between them. The CDR3 has 14 amino acids. CDR3 region: CASSERGTNYGYTF. The CDR3 nucleotides read TGTGCCAGCAGTGAGCGGGGAACTAACTATGGCTACACCTTC.

This clone was counted once. This chain joins TRBV6-5 and TRBJ1-2; 7 bases are shared with TRBD1. Germline V gene lookup returns CDR1 MNHEY and CDR2 SVGAGI. This CDR3 has 13 residues. V lost 5 bases, J lost 8 bases, and 8 bases stayed unmatched. The CDR3 sequence is CASSPTTGRGYTF. CDR3 in DNA: TGTGCCAGCAGTCCAACGACAGGGCGGGGCTACACCTTC.

The chain uses TRBV6-5 and TRBJ2-5; D ambiguous. The closer fit of TRBJ2-7 to the DNA end suggests the J call may be wrong. The CDR3 covers 13 residues. Germline CDR1 reads MNHEY; CDR2 reads SVGAGI. As DNA, the CDR3 is TGTGCCAGCAGTTACGCCACAGCCTACGAGCAGTACTTC. Protein: CASSYATAYEQYF.

The chain has TRBV4-3 and TRBJ2-7; TRBD1 matches 8 bases. The V gene end was trimmed by 0 bases and the J gene end by 2 bases; junction bases not matched to a gene: 3. Germline CDR1 reads LGHNA; CDR2 reads YSLEER. CDR3 length: 15 residues. In DNA form, the CDR3 reads TGCGCCAGCAGCCAAGAGGGACAGGCGGCCTACGAGCAGTACTTC. Protein: CASSQEGQAAYEQYF.

A word on this clone: Other nucleotide sequences from this sample produce the same CDR3. The V gene is TRBV20-1, the J gene TRBJ1-2, with D uncertain. CDR3 length: 10 residues. Germline V lookup: CDR1 DFQATT, CDR2 SNEGSKA (reference sequence). The V end was cut by 3 bases, the J end by 1 base, with 0 bases between. The CDR3 nucleotides are TGCAGTGCTAGTAACTATGGCTACACCTTC. It encodes CSASNYGYTF.

CDR3 DNA sequence: TGTGCCAGCAGCCAGGGGGGGAACACTGAAGCTTTCTTT. Amino acid sequence: CASSQGGNTEAFF. V is TRBV7-2 and J is TRBJ1-1; 7 nucleotides match TRBD1. From germline, CDR1 is SGHTA and CDR2 FQGNSA. J lost 1 base, V lost 5 bases, and 1 base had no gene match. There are 13 residues in the CDR3.

The chain joins TRBV18 to TRBJ2-7, with 7 bases matching TRBD2. The CDR3 totals 14 residues. J lost 0 bases, V lost 8 bases, and 7 bases had no gene match. Germline values: CDR1 KGHSH, CDR2 LQKENI. CDR3 DNA sequence: TGTGCCAGCCGCCCCCTAGCGGACTCCTACGAGCAGTACTTC. It translates to CASRPLADSYEQYF.

The chain has TRBV2 and TRBJ2-7; TRBD2 is a possible D gene (6 bases). This CDR3 spans 15 amino acids. The V gene's germline CDR1 is SNHLY and CDR2 FYNNEI. V was clipped by 7 bases and J by 5 bases, with 21 bases between them. The CDR3 region has the DNA TGTGCCAGCATCACCAACCGGGAGCAAAAGGACGAGCAGTACTTC. Encoded protein: CASITNREQKDEQYF.

This chain uses TRBV27 with TRBJ2-7, with TRBD1 matching over 9 bases. The CDR3 totals 14 residues. Germline V gene lookup returns CDR1 MNHEY and CDR2 SMNVEV (reference sequence). Losses at the gene ends were 3 bases for V and 8 bases for J; bases not matched to a gene: 8. In nucleotides, the CDR3 is TGTGCCAGCAGTTTCGGGACAGGGATTAAGAAGCAGTACTTC. Translating gives CASSFGTGIKKQYF.

The chain carries TRBV10-1 and TRBJ1-4; no reliable D call. V was trimmed by 0 bases and J by 8 bases, leaving 10 bases between them. The CDR3 has 14 amino acids. The germline V gene has CDR1 WNHNN and CDR2 SYGVQD (reference sequence). The CDR3 DNA sequence: TGCGCCAGCAGTGAGTCCCCCGAAGGGGAAAAACTGTTTTTT. Translating gives CASSESPEGEKLFF.

The V gene is TRBV28, the J gene TRBJ1-5, with 7 bases that match TRBD1. Germline trimming cut 5 bases from V and 6 bases from J; bases unmatched to any gene: 10. The CDR3 has 15 residues. In germline, CDR1 is MDHEN, CDR2 SYDVKM. CDR3 sequence (DNA): TGTGCCAGCAGTCGGGGGGACAGTGACTTTCAGCCCCAGCATTTT. Translating gives CASSRGDSDFQPQHF.

The J gene is TRBJ2-3, the V gene TRBV11-3, with D perhaps given as TRBD1 or TRBD2 (5 bases each). Per the germline V gene, CDR1 is SGHNT and CDR2 is YENEEA. V gave up 4 bases and J gave up 6 bases, with 5 bases separating them. The CDR3 is made up of 11 amino acids. CDR3 residues: CASSWGDTQYF. The CDR3 region has the DNA TGTGCCAGCAGCTGGGGGGATACGCAGTATTTT.

The J gene is TRBJ2-2, the V gene TRBV7-8, with a tentative D call TRBD1 (6 bases). Between the trimmed V and J ends, which lost 0 bases and 6 bases, there was a span of 8 bases. Germline-derived CDR1 and CDR2 are SGHVS and FQNEAQ. There are 14 residues in the CDR3. CDR3 residues: CASSLAQGPGELFF. In DNA form, the CDR3 reads TGTGCCAGCAGCTTAGCGCAGGGGCCCGGGGAGCTGTTTTTT. Full variable domain (missing parts from reference TRBV7-8 and TRBJ2-2): GAGVSQSPRYKVAKRGQDVALRCDPISGHVSLFWYQQALGQGPEFLTYFQNEAQLDKSGLPSDRFFAERPEGSVSTLKIQRTQQEDSAVYLCASSLAQGPGELFFGEGSRLTVL.